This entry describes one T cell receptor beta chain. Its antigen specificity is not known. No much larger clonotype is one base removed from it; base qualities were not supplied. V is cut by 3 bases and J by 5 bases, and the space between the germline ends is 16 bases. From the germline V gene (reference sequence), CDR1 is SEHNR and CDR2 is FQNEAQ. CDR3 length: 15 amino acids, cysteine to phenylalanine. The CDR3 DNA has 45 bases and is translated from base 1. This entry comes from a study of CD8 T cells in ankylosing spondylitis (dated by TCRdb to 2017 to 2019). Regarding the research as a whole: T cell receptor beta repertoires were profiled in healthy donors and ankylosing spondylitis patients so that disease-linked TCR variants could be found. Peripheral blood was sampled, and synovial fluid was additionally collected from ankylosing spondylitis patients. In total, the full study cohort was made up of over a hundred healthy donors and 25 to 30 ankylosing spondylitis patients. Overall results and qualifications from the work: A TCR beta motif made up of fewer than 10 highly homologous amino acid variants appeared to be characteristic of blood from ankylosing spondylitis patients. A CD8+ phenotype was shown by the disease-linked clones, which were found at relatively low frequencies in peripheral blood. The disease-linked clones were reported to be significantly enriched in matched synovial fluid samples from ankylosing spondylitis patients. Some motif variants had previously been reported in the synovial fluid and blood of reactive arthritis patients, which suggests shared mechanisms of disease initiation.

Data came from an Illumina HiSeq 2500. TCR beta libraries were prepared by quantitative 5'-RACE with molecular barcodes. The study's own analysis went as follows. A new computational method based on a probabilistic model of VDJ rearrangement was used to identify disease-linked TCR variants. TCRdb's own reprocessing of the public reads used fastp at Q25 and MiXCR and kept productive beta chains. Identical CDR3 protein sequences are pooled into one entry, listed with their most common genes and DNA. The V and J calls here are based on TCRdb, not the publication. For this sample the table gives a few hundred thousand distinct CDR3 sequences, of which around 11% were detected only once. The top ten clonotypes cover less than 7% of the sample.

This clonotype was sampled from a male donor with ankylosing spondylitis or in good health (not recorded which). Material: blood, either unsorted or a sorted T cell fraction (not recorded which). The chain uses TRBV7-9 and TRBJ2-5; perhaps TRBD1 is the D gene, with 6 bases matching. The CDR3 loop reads CASSFPGHGMETQYF. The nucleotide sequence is TGTGCCAGCAGCTTCCCGGGACATGGCATGGAGACCCAGTACTTC.